The 2 T cell receptor beta chains presented below share a single source sample, sequenced in a study of cytomegalovirus exposure and HLA in healthy donors (dated by TCRdb to about 2017). Receptor amplification or capture employed the immunoSEQ multiplex PCR assay. The multiplex PCR relied on a mix of 60 forward primers for TCR Vbeta segments and 13 reverse primers for TCR Jbeta segments. TCRdb provides this immuneACCESS table in a form limited to in-frame rearrangements. Some clones are lacking; in checked studies, under half of them reflect an unresolved V gene, and why the rest are absent is not known. The sample table holds about 150,000 clones, of which 75% were seen once. The ten largest clones represent roughly 12% of the sample. Sequenced input: PBMCs. The receptors shown here come from a man younger than 30 in good health and CMV-seropositive.

This clone was found a few times. V is TRBV6-6 and J is TRBJ2-3; 8 nucleotides match TRBD2. CDR3 size: 13 residues. The germline gives CDR1 MNHNY, CDR2 SVGAGI (reference sequence). J was trimmed by 6 bases and V by 10 bases; bases with no gene match: 9. CDR3: CATLSGRADTQYF. The CDR3, as DNA: TGTGCCACCTTATCCGGGAGGGCGGATACGCAGTATTTT.

CDR3 sequence reads: CAWTIGTSGASTDTQYF. The CDR3, as DNA: TGTGCCTGGACCATCGGGACTAGCGGAGCTAGCACAGATACGCAGTATTTT. The V and J genes are TRBV30 and TRBJ2-3; TRBD2 agrees at 11 bases. Per the germline V gene, CDR1 is GTSNPN and CDR2 is SVGIG (reference sequence). This CDR3 has 17 amino acids. The junction had 9 bases not matched to a gene; V was cut back by 4 bases and J by 0 bases.